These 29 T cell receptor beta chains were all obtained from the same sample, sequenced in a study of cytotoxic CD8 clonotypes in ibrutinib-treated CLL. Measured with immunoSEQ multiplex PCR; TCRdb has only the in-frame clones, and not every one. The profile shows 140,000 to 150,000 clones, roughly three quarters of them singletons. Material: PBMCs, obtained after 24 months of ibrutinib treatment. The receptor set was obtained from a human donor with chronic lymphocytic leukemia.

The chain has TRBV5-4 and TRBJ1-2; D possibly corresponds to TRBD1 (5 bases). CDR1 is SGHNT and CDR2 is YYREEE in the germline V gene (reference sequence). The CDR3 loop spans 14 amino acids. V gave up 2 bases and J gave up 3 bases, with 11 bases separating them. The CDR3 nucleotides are TGTGCCAGCAGCTTAGGGGACCGAGACTATGGCTACACCTTC. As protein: CASSLGDRDYGYTF.

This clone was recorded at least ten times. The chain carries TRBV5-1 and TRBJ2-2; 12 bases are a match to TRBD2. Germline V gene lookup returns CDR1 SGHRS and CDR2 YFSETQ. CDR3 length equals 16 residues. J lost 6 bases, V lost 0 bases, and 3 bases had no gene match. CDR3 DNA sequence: TGCGCCAGCAGCTTGGTCCTAGCGGGAGGGGCCGGGGAGCTGTTTTTT. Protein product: CASSLVLAGGAGELFF.

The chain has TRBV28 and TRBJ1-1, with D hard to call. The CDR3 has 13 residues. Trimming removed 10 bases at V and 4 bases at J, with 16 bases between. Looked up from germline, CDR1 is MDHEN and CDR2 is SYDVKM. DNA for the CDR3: TGTGCCACCGTGGGCGGGGTGGGCACTGAAGCTTTCTTT. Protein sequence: CATVGGVGTEAFF.

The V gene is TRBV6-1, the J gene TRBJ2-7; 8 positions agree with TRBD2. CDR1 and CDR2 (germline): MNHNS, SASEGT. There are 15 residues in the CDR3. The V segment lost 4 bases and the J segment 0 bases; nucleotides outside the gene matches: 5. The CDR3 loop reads CASSATSGSSYEQYF. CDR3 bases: TGTGCCAGCAGTGCAACTAGCGGTAGCTCCTACGAGCAGTACTTC.

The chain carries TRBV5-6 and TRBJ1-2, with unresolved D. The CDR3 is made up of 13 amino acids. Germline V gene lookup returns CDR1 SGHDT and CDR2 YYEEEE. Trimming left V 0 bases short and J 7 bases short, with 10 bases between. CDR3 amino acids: CASSLGRAAGYTF. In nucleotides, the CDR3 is TGTGCCAGCAGCTTGGGTAGGGCAGCTGGCTACACCTTC.

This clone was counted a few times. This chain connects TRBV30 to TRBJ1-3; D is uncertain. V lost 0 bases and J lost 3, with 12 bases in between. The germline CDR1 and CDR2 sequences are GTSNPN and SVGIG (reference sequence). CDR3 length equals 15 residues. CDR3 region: CAWSVPGIGGNTIYF. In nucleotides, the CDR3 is TGTGCCTGGAGTGTACCGGGTATTGGTGGAAACACCATATATTTT.

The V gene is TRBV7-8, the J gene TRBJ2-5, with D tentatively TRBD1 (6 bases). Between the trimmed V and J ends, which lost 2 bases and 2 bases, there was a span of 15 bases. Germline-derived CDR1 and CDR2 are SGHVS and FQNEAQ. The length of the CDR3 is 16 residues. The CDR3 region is CASSLRGRGGQETQYF. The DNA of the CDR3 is TGTGCCAGCAGCTTACGGGGCAGGGGTGGTCAAGAGACCCAGTACTTC. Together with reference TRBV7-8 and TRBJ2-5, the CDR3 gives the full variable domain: GAGVSQSPRYKVAKRGQDVALRCDPISGHVSLFWYQQALGQGPEFLTYFQNEAQLDKSGLPSDRFFAERPEGSVSTLKIQRTQQEDSAVYLCASSLRGRGGQETQYFGPGTRLLVL.

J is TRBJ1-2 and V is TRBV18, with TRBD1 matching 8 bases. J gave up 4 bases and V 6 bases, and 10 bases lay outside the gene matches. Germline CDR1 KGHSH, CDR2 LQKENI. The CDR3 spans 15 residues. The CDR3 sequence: CASSPPGQATYGYTF. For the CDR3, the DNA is TGTGCCAGCTCGCCCCCGGGACAGGCAACCTATGGCTACACCTTC.

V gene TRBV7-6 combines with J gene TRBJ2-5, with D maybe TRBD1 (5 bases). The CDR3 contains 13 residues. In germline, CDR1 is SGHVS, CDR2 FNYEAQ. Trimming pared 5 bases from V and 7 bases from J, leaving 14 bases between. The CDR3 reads CASSPQAPGTQYF. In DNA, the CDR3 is TGTGCCAGCAGCCCACAGGCCCCAGGGACCCAGTACTTC.

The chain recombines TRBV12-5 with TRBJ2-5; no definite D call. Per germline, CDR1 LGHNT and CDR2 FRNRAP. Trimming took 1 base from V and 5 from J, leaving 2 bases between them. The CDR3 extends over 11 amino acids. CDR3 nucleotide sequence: TGTGCTAGTGGTTTGGGGGAGACCCAGTACTTC. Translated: CASGLGETQYF.

CDR3 coding DNA: TGTGCCAGCAGTTACTCGGTCCAGGGGGGAGGCTACGAGCAGTACTTC. Amino acid sequence: CASSYSVQGGGYEQYF. The gene calls are TRBV6-5 and TRBJ2-7, with a weak D call TRBD1 (7 bases). V was trimmed by 0 bases and J by 3 bases, leaving 15 bases between them. The CDR3 length is 16 residues. CDR1 and CDR2 from the germline V gene are MNHEY and SVGAGI.

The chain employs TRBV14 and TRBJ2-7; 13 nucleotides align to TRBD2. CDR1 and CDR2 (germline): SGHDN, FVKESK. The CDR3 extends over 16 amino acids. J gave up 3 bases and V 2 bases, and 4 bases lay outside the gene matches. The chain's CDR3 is CASSQPTSGRVYEQYF. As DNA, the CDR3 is TGTGCCAGCAGCCAACCCACTAGCGGGAGGGTCTACGAGCAGTACTTC.

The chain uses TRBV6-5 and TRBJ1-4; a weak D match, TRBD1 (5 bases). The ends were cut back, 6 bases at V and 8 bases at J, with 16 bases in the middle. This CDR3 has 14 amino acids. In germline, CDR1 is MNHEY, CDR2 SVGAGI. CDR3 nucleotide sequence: TGTGCCAGCAGACCGGGCCCCGGGGGGGAAAAACTGTTTTTT. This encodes CASRPGPGGEKLFF.

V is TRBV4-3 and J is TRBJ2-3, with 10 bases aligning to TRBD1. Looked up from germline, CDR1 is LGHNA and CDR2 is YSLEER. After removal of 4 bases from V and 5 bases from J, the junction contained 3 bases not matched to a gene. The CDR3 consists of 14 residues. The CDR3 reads CASSPGQGIDTQYF. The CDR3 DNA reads TGCGCCAGCAGCCCGGGACAGGGGATAGATACGCAGTATTTT.

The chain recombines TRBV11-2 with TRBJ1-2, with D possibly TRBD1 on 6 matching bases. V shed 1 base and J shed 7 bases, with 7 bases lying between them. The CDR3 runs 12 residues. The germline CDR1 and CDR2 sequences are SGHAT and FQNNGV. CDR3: CASSLGQVGYTF. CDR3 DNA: TGTGCCAGCAGCTTAGGACAGGTTGGCTACACCTTC.

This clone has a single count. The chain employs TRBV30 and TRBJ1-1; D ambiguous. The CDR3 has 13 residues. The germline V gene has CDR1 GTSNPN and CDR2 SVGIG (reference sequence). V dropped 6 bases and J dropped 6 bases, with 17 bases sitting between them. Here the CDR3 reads CACQRVRASEAFF. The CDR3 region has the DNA TGTGCCTGCCAAAGGGTAAGGGCCTCTGAAGCTTTCTTT.

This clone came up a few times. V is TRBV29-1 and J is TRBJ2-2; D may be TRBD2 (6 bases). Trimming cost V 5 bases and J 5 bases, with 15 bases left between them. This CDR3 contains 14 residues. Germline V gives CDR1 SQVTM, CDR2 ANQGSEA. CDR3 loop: CSVTPGAGTGELFF. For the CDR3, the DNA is TGCAGCGTTACCCCCGGGGCGGGGACCGGGGAGCTGTTTTTT.

CDR3 residues: CASSDPTGGNSYEQYF. The DNA of the CDR3 is TGTGCCAGCAGTGACCCTACAGGGGGCAACTCCTACGAGCAGTACTTC. J is TRBJ2-7 and V is TRBV6-4; 9 bases map to TRBD1. The CDR3 consists of 16 residues. Germline values: CDR1 MRHNA, CDR2 SNTAGT. J gave up 0 bases and V 2 bases, and 5 bases lay outside the gene matches.

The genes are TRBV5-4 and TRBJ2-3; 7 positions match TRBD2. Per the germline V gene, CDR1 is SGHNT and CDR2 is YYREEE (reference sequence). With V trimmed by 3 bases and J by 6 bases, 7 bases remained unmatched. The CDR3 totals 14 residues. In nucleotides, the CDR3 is TGTGCCAGCAGCTGGGCGGGAGTGAGGGATACGCAGTATTTT. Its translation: CASSWAGVRDTQYF.

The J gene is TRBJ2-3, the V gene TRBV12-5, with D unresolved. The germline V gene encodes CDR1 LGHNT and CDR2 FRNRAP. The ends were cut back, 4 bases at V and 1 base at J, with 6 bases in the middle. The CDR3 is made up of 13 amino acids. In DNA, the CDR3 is TGTGCTAGTGGTTCCGCGGGCACAGATACGCAGTATTTT. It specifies CASGSAGTDTQYF. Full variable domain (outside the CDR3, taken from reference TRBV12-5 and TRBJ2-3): DARVTQTPRHKVTEMGQEVTMRCQPILGHNTVFWYRQTMMQGLELLAYFRNRAPLDDSGMPKDRFSAEMPDATLATLKIQPSEPRDSAVYFCASGSAGTDTQYFGPGTRLTVL.

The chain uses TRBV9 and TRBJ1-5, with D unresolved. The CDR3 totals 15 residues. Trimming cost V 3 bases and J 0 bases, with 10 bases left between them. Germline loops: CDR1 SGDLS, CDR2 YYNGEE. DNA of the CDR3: TGTGCCAGCAGCGCCCTTTCGGGTAGCAATCAGCCCCAGCATTTT. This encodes CASSALSGSNQPQHF.

Written as DNA, the CDR3 is TGTGCCAGCGAAGCAGGGGTCGGTGGCAATCAGCCCCAGCATTTT. It translates to CASEAGVGGNQPQHF. This sequence joins TRBV28 and TRBJ1-5, with D tentatively TRBD1 (6 bases). V was pared by 8 bases and J by 2 bases, with 16 bases between. The CDR3 has 15 residues. Per germline, CDR1 MDHEN and CDR2 SYDVKM.

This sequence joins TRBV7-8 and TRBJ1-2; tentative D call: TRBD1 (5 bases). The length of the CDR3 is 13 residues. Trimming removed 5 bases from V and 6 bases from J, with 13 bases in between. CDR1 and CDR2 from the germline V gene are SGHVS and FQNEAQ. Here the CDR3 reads CASSPQETHGYTF. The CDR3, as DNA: TGTGCCAGCAGCCCACAGGAGACCCATGGCTACACCTTC.

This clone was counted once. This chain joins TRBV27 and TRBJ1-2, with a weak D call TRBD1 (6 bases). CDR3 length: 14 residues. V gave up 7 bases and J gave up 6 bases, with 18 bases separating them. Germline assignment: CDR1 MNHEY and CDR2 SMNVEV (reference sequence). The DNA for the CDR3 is TGTGCCAGCATGGGGAGGGGGGGGCGTAATGGCTACACCTTC. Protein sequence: CASMGRGGRNGYTF.

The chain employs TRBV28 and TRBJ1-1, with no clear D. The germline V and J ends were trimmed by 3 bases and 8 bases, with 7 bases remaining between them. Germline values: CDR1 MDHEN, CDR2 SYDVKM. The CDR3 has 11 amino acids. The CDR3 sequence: CASSFSGEAFF. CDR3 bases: TGTGCCAGCAGTTTTTCCGGGGAAGCTTTCTTT.

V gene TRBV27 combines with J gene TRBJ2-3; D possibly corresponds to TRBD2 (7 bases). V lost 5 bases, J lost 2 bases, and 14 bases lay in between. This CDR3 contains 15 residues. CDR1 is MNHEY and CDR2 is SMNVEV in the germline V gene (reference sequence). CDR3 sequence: CASSPAGTLTDTQYF. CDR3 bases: TGTGCCAGCAGTCCAGCGGGGACACTCACAGATACGCAGTATTTT.

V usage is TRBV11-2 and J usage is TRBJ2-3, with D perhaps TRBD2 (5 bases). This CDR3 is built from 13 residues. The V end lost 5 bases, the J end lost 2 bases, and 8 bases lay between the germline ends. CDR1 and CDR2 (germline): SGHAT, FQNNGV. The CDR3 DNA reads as TGTGCCAGCAGCCAAGCGGACACAGATACGCAGTATTTT. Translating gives CASSQADTDTQYF.

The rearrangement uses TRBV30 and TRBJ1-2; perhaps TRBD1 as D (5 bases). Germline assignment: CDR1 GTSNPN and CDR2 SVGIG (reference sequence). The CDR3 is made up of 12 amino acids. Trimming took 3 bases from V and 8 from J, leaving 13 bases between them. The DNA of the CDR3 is TGTGCCTGGAGGCGGGGGGTTGGAGGCTACACCTTC. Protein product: CAWRRGVGGYTF.

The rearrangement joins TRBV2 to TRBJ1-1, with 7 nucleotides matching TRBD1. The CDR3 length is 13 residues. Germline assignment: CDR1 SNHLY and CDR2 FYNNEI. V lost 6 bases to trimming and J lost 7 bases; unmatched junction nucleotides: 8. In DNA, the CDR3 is TGTGCCAGCAGGGCGACAGGGTTCGGTGAAGCTTTCTTT. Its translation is CASRATGFGEAFF. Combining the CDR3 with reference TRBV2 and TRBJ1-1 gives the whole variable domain EPEVTQTPSHQVTQMGQEVILRCVPISNHLYFYWYRQILGQKVEFLVSFYNNEISEKSEIFDDQFSVERPDGSNFTLKIRSTKLEDSAMYFCASRATGFGEAFFGQGTRLTVV.